The next 25 T cell receptor beta chains were all read from a single sample in a study of regulatory T cells in long-lasting Graves disease. Time point specified: persistent/refractory GD, antithyroid drugs over 5 years with positive TRAb. RNA from PBMCs was the source of the TCR library. The authors built TCR beta libraries using iRepertoire HTBI primers and Arm-PCR of CDR3 regions. TCRdb recomputed calls from the multiplex PCR reads with MiXCR, one row per CDR3 protein. The table includes under 500,000 distinct CDR3 sequences, less than 25% detected once. The sequenced sample was peripheral blood mononuclear cells (PBMCs), obtained when the disease was refractory, from a patient treated with antithyroid drugs. These receptors all stem from a female donor with Graves disease.

This chain uses TRBV12-3 or TRBV12-4 with TRBJ2-1; TRBD2 agrees at 15 bases. The CDR3 extends over 16 amino acids. The ends lost 5 bases at V and 2 bases at J; junction bases unmatched: 1. In DNA, the CDR3 is TGTGCCAGCAGTAGGACTAGCGGGAGGGCCTACAATGAGCAGTTCTTC. Translating gives CASSRTSGRAYNEQFF.

This clonotype was recorded a few times. The chain carries TRBV12-3 or TRBV12-4 and TRBJ2-4; 8 nucleotides match TRBD1. CDR3 length: 20 amino acids. The trim removed 6 bases at V and 2 bases at J, leaving 21 bases unmatched. Here the CDR3 reads CASSLNPSDRGLGSKNIQYF. For the CDR3, the DNA is TGTGCCAGCAGCCTTAACCCCTCAGACAGGGGATTAGGGTCCAAAAACATTCAGTACTTC.

Comments on this clonotype: A much more abundant neighbour one base away suggests this may be a read error. The rearrangement joins TRBV2 to TRBJ2-4; 12 bases are shared with TRBD2. Germline V gene data show CDR1 as SNHLY and CDR2 as FYNNEI. The CDR3 covers 19 residues. CDR3 in amino acids: CASSAELAGGPLAKNVQYF. DNA of the CDR3: TGTGCCAGCAGTGCAGAACTAGCGGGAGGCCCACTAGCCAAAAACGTTCAGTACTTC.

Comment on this clonotype: This likely reflects a read error, since a far larger clone is one base away. This rearrangement joins TRBV7-8 to TRBJ2-5, with D perhaps matching TRBD1 or TRBD2 (6 bases each). The better agreement between TRBJ2-1 and the DNA end casts doubt on the J call. Germline-derived CDR1 and CDR2 are SGHVS and FQNEAQ. The CDR3 consists of 16 residues. CDR3 in amino acids: CASSGEEGGYMSEQFF. The CDR3 nucleotides read TGTGCCAGCAGCGGGGAGGAAGGGGGTTATATGAGTGAGCAGTTCTTC.

This clonotype was observed at least ten times. J is TRBJ1-1 and V is TRBV6-1; 7 bases match TRBD1. The CDR3 sequence is 15 residues long. Germline V lookup: CDR1 MNHNS, CDR2 SASEGT. The junction had 5 bases not matched to a gene; V was cut back by 4 bases and J by 0 bases. In DNA form, the CDR3 reads TGTGCCAGCAGTGCTGGACAGGCGATGAACACTGAAGCTTTCTTT. Its translation: CASSAGQAMNTEAFF.

This sequence joins TRBV30 and TRBJ2-7; either TRBD1 or TRBD2 may fit D (5 bases each). V was pared by 0 bases and J by 5 bases, with 11 bases between. CDR1 and CDR2 from the germline V gene are GTSNPN and SVGIG (reference sequence). CDR3 length: 13 amino acids. The CDR3 spells CAWSVDRGDEQYF. The CDR3 DNA reads as TGTGCCTGGAGTGTAGATAGGGGAGACGAGCAGTACTTC.

The genes are TRBV11-2 and TRBJ1-1, with 7 bases fitting TRBD1. The CDR3 is 14 residues long. Germline CDR1 is SGHAT and CDR2 is FQNNGV. Trimming removed 4 bases from V and 4 bases from J; junction bases left unmatched: 6. The chain's CDR3 is CASSSTGLGTEAFF. CDR3 nucleotides: TGTGCCAGCAGCTCGACAGGGCTTGGCACTGAAGCTTTCTTT.

In nucleotides, the CDR3 is TGCAGCGTCGTGCATGGGACAGGCGTCACAGATACGCAGTATTTT. Residues: CSVVHGTGVTDTQYF. The chain links TRBV29-1 to TRBJ2-3, with TRBD1 matching 8 bases. V was clipped by 6 bases and J by 2 bases; unmatched bases: 10. The CDR3 has 15 amino acids. CDR1 is SQVTM, CDR2 ANQGSEA, per germline.

This clonotype was detected ten times or more. The chain joins TRBV11-2 to TRBJ2-7; 7 bases align to TRBD1. V shed 6 bases and J 0 bases; nucleotides not matched to a gene: 5. This CDR3 is 14 amino acids long. Germline values: CDR1 SGHAT, CDR2 FQNNGV. CDR3 protein: CASRPTGFSYEQYF. The CDR3 nucleotides read TGTGCCAGCAGACCGACAGGGTTCTCCTACGAGCAGTACTTC.

V gene TRBV13 combines with J gene TRBJ2-2; the D gene is possibly TRBD2 (6 bases). In germline, CDR1 is PRHDT, CDR2 FYEKMQ (reference sequence). The CDR3 has 19 residues. Trimming pared 5 bases from V and 0 bases from J, leaving 22 bases between. The CDR3 DNA follows: TGTGCCAGCAGCCTGGGCGAATTGGCGGGGAGAACGAACACCGGGGAGCTGTTTTTT. This encodes CASSLGELAGRTNTGELFF.

V and J are TRBV3-1 and TRBJ2-7, with 10 bases matching TRBD2. The CDR3 is 15 residues long. Looked up from germline, CDR1 is LGHDT and CDR2 is YNNKEL (reference sequence). V was pared by 1 base and J by 6 bases, with 6 bases of the junction left unmatched. CDR3 bases: TGTGCCAGCAGCCAAGGAGCGGGAGGGCCTTTCGAGCAGTACTTC. Its protein product is CASSQGAGGPFEQYF.

This clonotype came up many times. The rearrangement uses TRBV2 and TRBJ1-2; no firm D call. The length of the CDR3 is 15 residues. CDR1 SNHLY and CDR2 FYNNEI come from the germline V gene. The V gene lost 3 bases and the J gene lost 6 bases, with 17 bases spanning the gap. The CDR3 region is CASSEIVSPVNGYTF. The DNA for the CDR3 is TGTGCCAGCAGTGAGATTGTCAGCCCGGTGAATGGCTACACCTTC.

In this sample, this clonotype turned up many times. The gene calls are TRBV3-1 and TRBJ2-7; D not certain. The germline gives CDR1 LGHDT, CDR2 YNNKEL (reference sequence). The CDR3 spans 14 residues. V dropped 1 base and J dropped 2 bases, with 9 bases sitting between them. DNA of the CDR3: TGTGCCAGCAGCCAAGTTCCACCAGCCTACGAGCAGTACTTC. Residues: CASSQVPPAYEQYF.

The chain recombines TRBV7-3 with TRBJ2-4, with D maybe TRBD1 (6 bases). The J call may be mistaken, given a closer DNA end match to TRBJ2-5. Germline V gives CDR1 SGHTA, CDR2 FQGTGA. The CDR3 sequence is 14 residues long. The CDR3 protein is CASSLQGSRETQYF. The CDR3 DNA reads TGTGCCAGCAGCTTACAGGGGAGTCGGGAGACCCAGTACTTC.

A single count supports this clonotype. This may stem from a read error, because a much larger clone lies one nucleotide away. The chain combines TRBV18 with TRBJ2-1; tentative D call: TRBD1 (6 bases). The CDR3 totals 13 residues. Per germline, CDR1 KGHSH and CDR2 LQKENI. The CDR3 DNA reads as TGTGCCAGCTCACCTTCCAGGGACAATGGGCAGTTCTTC. This encodes CASSPSRDNGQFF.

Worth noting for this clonotype: One end of the junction fails to match germline, which may point to a read error. This chain uses TRBV7-9 with TRBJ2-5; the D is unclear. CDR1 and CDR2 from the germline V gene are SEHNR and FQNEAQ (reference sequence). The CDR3 contains 11 residues. This chain's CDR3 is CASSKGETRYF. In nucleotides, the CDR3 is TGTGCCAGCAGCAAAGGAGAGACCCGGTACTTC.

The chain recombines TRBV5-1 with TRBJ2-7; tentatively, D is TRBD1 or TRBD2 (5 bases each). V was clipped by 2 bases and J by 5 bases, with 14 bases between them. The CDR3 totals 14 residues. Germline lookup yields CDR1 SGHRS and CDR2 YFSETQ. In DNA, the CDR3 is TGCGCCAGCAGCTTACCGGGACCCACGAACGAGCAGTACTTC. Residues: CASSLPGPTNEQYF.

This clonotype was recorded at least ten times. This chain joins TRBV7-9 and TRBJ2-7, with D possibly matching TRBD2 (6 bases). V was trimmed by 5 bases and J by 0 bases, leaving 8 bases between them. In germline, CDR1 is SEHNR, CDR2 FQNEAQ (reference sequence). The CDR3 is 13 residues long. CDR3 in amino acids: CASSTLASYEQYF. The CDR3 nucleotides are TGTGCCAGCAGCACACTAGCCTCCTACGAGCAGTACTTC. The variable domain in full, completed from reference TRBV7-9 and TRBJ2-7, reads DTGVSQNPRHKITKRGQNVTFRCDPISEHNRLYWYRQTLGQGPEFLTYFQNEAQLEKSRLLSDRFSAERPKGSFSTLEIQRTEQGDSAMYLCASSTLASYEQYFGPGTRLTVT.

This clonotype was counted at least ten times. V gene TRBV12-3 or TRBV12-4 combines with J gene TRBJ1-1, with D possibly being TRBD1 (5 bases). The CDR3 covers 14 residues. V lost 3 bases and J 2 bases, leaving 10 bases between the germline ends. The CDR3 loop reads CASSFVGGNTEAFF. In DNA, the CDR3 is TGTGCCAGCAGTTTTGTGGGGGGTAACACTGAAGCTTTCTTT.

CDR3 bases: TGTGCCAGCAGTCTCCCATACACAGATACGCAGTATTTT. This codes for CASSLPYTDTQYF. This chain joins TRBV27 and TRBJ2-3; D is undetermined. The CDR3 has 13 amino acids. Per the germline V gene, CDR1 is MNHEY and CDR2 is SMNVEV (reference sequence). V was shortened by 5 bases and J by 2 bases, with 8 bases between the two germline ends.

In this sample, this clonotype turned up a few times. V and J are TRBV20-1 and TRBJ2-7; the match to TRBD2 covers 7 bases. Per germline, CDR1 DFQATT and CDR2 SNEGSKA (reference sequence). The CDR3 length is 16 residues. J gave up 0 bases and V 5 bases, and 13 bases lay outside the gene matches. CDR3 amino acids: CSAPQKPCGSSYEQYF. In nucleotides, the CDR3 is TGCAGTGCTCCGCAAAAGCCTTGCGGGAGCTCCTACGAGCAGTACTTC.

This clonotype came up a few times. The gene calls are TRBV28 and TRBJ2-3; D is uncertain. Germline V gene data show CDR1 as MDHEN and CDR2 as SYDVKM. CDR3 length: 13 amino acids. The ends were cut back, 5 bases at V and 5 bases at J, with 11 bases in the middle. This CDR3 reads CASSLPQRDTQYF. In nucleotides, the CDR3 is TGTGCCAGCAGTCTTCCCCAAAGAGATACGCAGTATTTT.

On this clonotype: With a far larger clone one base away, a read error is the likely cause. V gene TRBV10-1 combines with J gene TRBJ1-2; maybe TRBD1 (5 bases). The germline gives CDR1 WNHNN, CDR2 SYGVQD (reference sequence). CDR3 length: 13 residues. In DNA form, the CDR3 reads TGCGCCAGCAGCGGGGGAACGAACTATGGCCACACCTTC. This codes for CASSGGTNYGHTF.

This clonotype was found many times. The chain links TRBV28 to TRBJ1-5; no clear D gene. The CDR3 covers 11 residues. From germline, CDR1 is MDHEN and CDR2 SYDVKM. V was trimmed by 8 bases and J by 5 bases, leaving 7 bases between them. The chain's CDR3 is CASGKYQPQHF. CDR3 DNA: TGTGCCAGCGGGAAATATCAGCCCCAGCATTTT.

In its sample, this clonotype was seen many times. The chain has TRBV20-1 and TRBJ1-1; D gene ambiguous. The CDR3 extends over 13 amino acids. Per the germline V gene, CDR1 is DFQATT and CDR2 is SNEGSKA (reference sequence). The germline V and J ends were trimmed by 6 bases and 1 base, with 12 bases remaining between them. The DNA of the CDR3 is TGCAGTGCCGCCGGCTGGGAGAACACTGAAGCTTTCTTT. The encoded protein is CSAAGWENTEAFF.